A selection of T cell receptor beta chains follows, all from one sample in a study of blood T cell repertoires in COVID-19. Profiled with immunoSEQ multiplex PCR; TCRdb holds only in-frame clones, not every one. The sample lists fewer than 80,000 clones, about 87% occurring once. The source material was peripheral blood. The source is a man between 65 and 79 years old with acute or convalescent COVID-19. CDR3s include the opening cysteine and the closing phenylalanine or tryptophan. The D gene is left open where the match is weak. Only some rows state a clone size, as once, few, many or a class for expanded clones.

TRBJ2-7 | - | TRBD1 | TRBV10-2 | CASRPQGAPYEQYF | TGCGCCAGCAGACCACAGGGGGCACCCTACGAGCAGTACTTC
TRBJ1-3 | - | TRBD1 | TRBV18 | CASSPPGQGGNTIYF | TGTGCCAGCTCACCACCTGGACAGGGAGGAAACACCATATATTTT
TRBJ2-7 | - | - | TRBV5-6 | CASSLGQGFGSSYEQYF | TGTGCCAGCAGCTTGGGACAGGGATTCGGGAGCTCCTACGAGCAGTACTTC
TRBJ1-4 | - | TRBD1 | TRBV7-8 | CASSARDRDLFF | TGTGCCAGCAGCGCCCGGGACAGGGATCTGTTTTTT
TRBJ2-7 | - | - | TRBV7-9 | CASSLGPSKYF | TGTGCCAGCAGCTTGGGCCCCTCGAAGTACTTC
TRBJ2-7 | once | TRBD1 | TRBV7-9 | CASSFDRAGDEQYF | TGTGCCAGCAGCTTCGACAGGGCAGGAGACGAGCAGTACTTC
TRBJ2-1 | - | - | TRBV5-4 | CASSLAWGEVDNEQFF | TGTGCCAGCAGCTTGGCCTGGGGGGAGGTCGACAATGAGCAGTTCTTC
TRBJ2-3 | - | TRBD2 | TRBV5-1 | CASGLRGLLAGHTDTQYF | TGCGCCAGCGGACTCCGGGGGCTGCTAGCGGGGCACACAGATACGCAGTATTTT
TRBJ1-1 | - | TRBD1 | TRBV7-6 | CASSLGTGGSTEAFF | TGTGCCAGCAGCTTAGGGACAGGGGGGAGTACTGAAGCTTTCTTT
TRBJ1-5 | - | - | TRBV5-1 | CASSLAGKEAQPQHF | TGCGCCAGCAGCTTGGCAGGGAAAGAAGCTCAGCCCCAGCATTTT
TRBJ1-1 | - | - | TRBV6-5 | CASSTPGTEAFF | TGTGCCAGCAGTACCCCAGGGACTGAAGCTTTCTTT
TRBJ2-2 | - | - | TRBV18 | CASSPNNGVNTGELFF | TGTGCCAGCTCACCAAATAACGGTGTGAACACCGGGGAGCTGTTTTTT